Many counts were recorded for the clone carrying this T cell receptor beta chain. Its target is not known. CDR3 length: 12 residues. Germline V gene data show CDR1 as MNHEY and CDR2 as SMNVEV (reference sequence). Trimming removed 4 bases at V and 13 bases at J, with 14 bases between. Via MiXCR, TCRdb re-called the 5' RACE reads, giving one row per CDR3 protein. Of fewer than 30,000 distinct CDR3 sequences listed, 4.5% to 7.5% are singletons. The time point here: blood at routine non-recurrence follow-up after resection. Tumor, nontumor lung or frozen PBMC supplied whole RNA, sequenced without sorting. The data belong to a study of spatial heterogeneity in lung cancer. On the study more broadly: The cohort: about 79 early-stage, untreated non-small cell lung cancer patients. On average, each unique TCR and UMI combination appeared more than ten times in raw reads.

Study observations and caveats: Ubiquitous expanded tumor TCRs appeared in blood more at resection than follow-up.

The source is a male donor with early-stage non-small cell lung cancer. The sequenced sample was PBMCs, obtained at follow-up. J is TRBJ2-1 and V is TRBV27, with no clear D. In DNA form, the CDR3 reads TGTGCCAGCAGTTCCCGAGGAACTTCCCAGTTCTTC. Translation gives CASSSRGTSQFF.